Presented here are 29 T cell receptor beta chains from one specimen sequenced in a study of shared clonotypes between healthy human individuals. TCRdb's copy holds only in-frame clones and misses some; the assay was immunoSEQ multiplex PCR. The data contain about 490,000 clones, about 82% of them singletons. Sequencing input: PBMCs. The source is a woman in her thirties or forties in good health. Some clones in this sample may be carry-over from other donors' samples.

The chain recombines TRBV7-2 with TRBJ2-2; the D gene is possibly TRBD1 (5 bases). V was pared by 1 base and J by 5 bases, with 11 bases between. The CDR3 runs to 15 residues. Per the germline V gene, CDR1 is SGHTA and CDR2 is FQGNSA. CDR3 residues: CASSLGWGRTGELFF. Written as DNA, the CDR3 is TGTGCCAGCAGCTTAGGGTGGGGCCGAACCGGGGAGCTGTTTTTT.

The chain recombines TRBV11-1 with TRBJ2-1; 8 nucleotides align to TRBD1. The germline CDR1 and CDR2 sequences are SGHAT and FQDESV (reference sequence). CDR3 length: 14 residues. The J segment lost 6 bases and the V segment lost 5 bases, leaving 6 bases of the junction unmatched. The CDR3 here is CASSQTGAGNEQFF. CDR3 nucleotide sequence: TGTGCCAGCAGCCAGACAGGGGCGGGCAATGAGCAGTTCTTC.

The rearrangement joins TRBV29-1 to TRBJ1-4, with D possibly being TRBD1 (6 bases). CDR1 and CDR2 (germline): SQVTM, ANQGSEA. Between the trimmed V and J ends, which lost 7 bases and 4 bases, there was a span of 13 bases. The CDR3 loop spans 13 amino acids. For the CDR3, the DNA is TGCAGCGCCAACACAGGGTATAATGAAAAACTGTTTTTT. The encoded protein is CSANTGYNEKLFF.

As for this clone: A single base is all that separates this from a far larger clone, so a read error is likely. Given the absence of the conserved phenylalanine or tryptophan at the CDR3 end, a read error is likely. V is TRBV9 and J is TRBJ1-2; D gene unclear. Germline V CDR1 and CDR2: SGDLS, YYNGEE. The CDR3 length is 13 residues. Deletions cut 3 bases from V and 2 bases from J, with 8 bases between. CDR3 region: CASSASKNYGYTL. The CDR3 coding sequence is TGTGCCAGCAGCGCTTCTAAAAACTATGGCTACACCCTC.

This clone was detected once. This could be a read error, since a much larger clone is one nucleotide away. The J gene is TRBJ1-1, the V gene TRBV28; a weak D match, TRBD1 (5 bases). The CDR3 loop spans 16 amino acids. The germline gives CDR1 MDHEN, CDR2 SYDVKM. The DNA of the CDR3 is TGTGCCGGCAGTTTCGGGACGAACTACATGAACACTGAAGCTTTCTTT. Its translation is CAGSFGTNYMNTEAFF.

On this clone: A read error is possible here, since a much larger clone lies one base away. Other nucleotide sequences from this sample produce the same CDR3. The V and J genes are TRBV29-1 and TRBJ1-3; the D is unclear. The CDR3 contains 11 residues. V gave up 4 bases and J gave up 3 bases, with 4 bases separating them. Per the germline V gene, CDR1 is SQVTM and CDR2 is ANQGSEA. DNA of the CDR3: TGCAGCGTTGGGGTTGGAAACACCATATATTTT. Protein sequence: CSVGVGNTIYF. Variable domain in full (rest from reference TRBV29-1 and TRBJ1-3): SAVISQKPSRDICQRGTSLTIQCQVDSQVTMMFWYRQQPGQSLTLIATANQGSEATYESGFVIDKFPISRPNLTFSTLTVSNMSPEDSSIYLCSVGVGNTIYFGEGSWLTVV.

This clone was picked up many times. The DNA of the CDR3 is TGTGCCAGCAGCTTGAGTAGAAACACAGATACGCAGTATTTT. It is translated as CASSLSRNTDTQYF. The chain combines TRBV7-3 with TRBJ2-3; D unclear. Germline V gives CDR1 SGHTA, CDR2 FQGTGA. V lost 3 bases and J 2 bases, leaving 9 bases between the germline ends. CDR3 length: 14 amino acids.

The chain joins TRBV5-1 to TRBJ1-4, with 7 bases identical to TRBD1. J was trimmed by 5 bases and V by 4 bases; bases with no gene match: 5. The CDR3 has 14 amino acids. Germline V gene lookup returns CDR1 SGHRS and CDR2 YFSETQ. Here the CDR3 DNA reads TGCGCCAGCAGCCAGGGGGGGCGAAATGAAAAACTGTTTTTT. It is translated as CASSQGGRNEKLFF. The full variable domain, completed using reference TRBV5-1 and TRBJ1-4, is KAGVTQTPRYLIKTRGQQVTLSCSPISGHRSVSWYQQTPGQGLQFLFEYFSETQRNKGNFPGRFSGRQFSNSRSEMNVSTLELGDSALYLCASSQGGRNEKLFFGSGTQLSVL.

V and J are TRBV30 and TRBJ2-3; D uncertain. CDR3 length equals 12 residues. In germline, CDR1 is GTSNPN, CDR2 SVGIG (reference sequence). Trimming cost V 4 bases and J 10 bases, with 15 bases left between them. The CDR3 here is CAWKNVKSAQYF. DNA of the CDR3: TGTGCCTGGAAAAATGTCAAATCGGCGCAGTATTTT.

The CDR3 reads CASRHRQGWYEQYF. CDR3 DNA: TGTGCCAGCAGGCATCGACAGGGTTGGTACGAGCAGTACTTC. The chain employs TRBV6-6 and TRBJ2-5, with TRBD1 identical over 7 bases. The DNA end is more similar to TRBJ2-7, so the J call may be wrong. The V gene's germline CDR1 is MNHNY and CDR2 SVGAGI (reference sequence). The CDR3 totals 14 residues.

This chain uses TRBV9 with TRBJ1-5, with D unclear. The CDR3 extends over 15 amino acids. CDR1 is SGDLS and CDR2 is YYNGEE in the germline V gene. V lost 0 bases and J 0 bases, leaving 7 bases between the germline ends. The CDR3 nucleotides read TGTGCCAGCAGCGTAGTATTGGGTAGCAATCAGCCCCAGCATTTT. This encodes CASSVVLGSNQPQHF.

The J gene is TRBJ1-6, the V gene TRBV10-3; D uncertain. V was shortened by 3 bases and J by 7 bases, with 13 bases between the two germline ends. In germline, CDR1 is ENHRY, CDR2 SYGVKD. The CDR3 contains 15 residues. The CDR3 reads CAISDRASWNSPLHF. CDR3 in DNA: TGTGCCATCAGTGACCGGGCCTCGTGGAATTCACCCCTCCACTTT.

V gene TRBV6-5 combines with J gene TRBJ2-7; a possible D gene is TRBD1 (6 bases). The germline CDR1 and CDR2 sequences are MNHEY and SVGAGI. The V end lost 5 bases, the J end lost 5 bases, and 13 bases lay between the germline ends. The CDR3 is 13 residues long. CDR3 DNA sequence: TGTGCCAGCAGTGTTACAGGGCAGAACGAGCAGTACTTC. This sequence encodes CASSVTGQNEQYF.

This chain links TRBV10-3 with TRBJ1-2; no firm D call. The CDR3 has 13 amino acids. Deletions cut 2 bases from V and 7 bases from J, with 11 bases between. The germline gives CDR1 ENHRY, CDR2 SYGVKD. In DNA form, the CDR3 reads TGTGCCATCAGTGAGCCCAAACGCCCTGGCTACACCTTC. It codes for CAISEPKRPGYTF.

In its sample, this clone was seen many times. The chain carries TRBV11-2 and TRBJ2-7, with D perhaps assigned TRBD1 or TRBD2 (6 bases each). This CDR3 spans 14 amino acids. Germline V CDR1 and CDR2: SGHAT, FQNNGV. V lost 5 bases to trimming and J lost 5 bases, with 16 bases between them. The CDR3 DNA follows: TGTGCCAGCAGCGGAGAGAGGGGGGTGAACGAGCAGTACTTC. Its protein product is CASSGERGVNEQYF.

The chain is built from TRBV7-6 and TRBJ2-2; D might be TRBD2 (6 bases). Germline values: CDR1 SGHVS, CDR2 FNYEAQ. The V gene lost 6 bases and the J gene lost 4 bases, with 15 bases spanning the gap. The length of the CDR3 is 15 residues. The CDR3 is CASRTSTLLTGELFF. CDR3 nucleotides: TGTGCCAGCAGAACTAGCACCCTCCTCACCGGGGAGCTGTTTTTT.

This chain uses TRBV11-3 with TRBJ2-2; D uncertain. V was pared by 1 base and J by 3 bases, with 3 bases between. CDR3 length equals 13 residues. Looked up from germline, CDR1 is SGHNT and CDR2 is YENEEA. As DNA, the CDR3 is TGTGCCAGCAGCTTAGTTTACACCGGGGAGCTGTTTTTT. Protein product: CASSLVYTGELFF.

The chain uses TRBV7-8 and TRBJ2-7; D may be TRBD1 or TRBD2 (5 bases each). This CDR3 comprises 14 residues. Between the trimmed V and J ends, which lost 1 base and 4 bases, there was a span of 11 bases. The germline V gene has CDR1 SGHVS and CDR2 FQNEAQ. The CDR3 DNA follows: TGTGCCAGCAGCTTAGGAGGGGTTATATACGAGCAGTACTTC. It encodes CASSLGGVIYEQYF.

This clone has more than one count but fewer than ten. The chain joins TRBV5-1 to TRBJ1-4; 7 bases are a match to TRBD1. This CDR3 region has 13 residues. The J segment lost 8 bases and the V segment lost 4 bases, leaving 5 bases of the junction unmatched. Looked up from germline, CDR1 is SGHRS and CDR2 is YFSETQ. The CDR3 nucleotides read TGCGCCAGCAGCAGCCAGGGGGGCGAAAAACTGTTTTTT. Translation gives CASSSQGGEKLFF.

Only one count was recorded for this clone. This rearrangement joins TRBV28 to TRBJ2-7; TRBD1 aligns across 10 bases. The CDR3 extends over 14 amino acids. CDR1 is MDHEN and CDR2 is SYDVKM in the germline V gene. J gave up 2 bases and V 6 bases, and 4 bases lay outside the gene matches. This chain's CDR3 is CASSDRGRPYEQYF. Here the CDR3 DNA reads TGTGCCAGCAGCGACAGGGGGCGCCCCTACGAGCAGTACTTC.

The rearrangement joins TRBV11-1 to TRBJ2-3; maybe TRBD2 (5 bases). The germline gives CDR1 SGHAT, CDR2 FQDESV (reference sequence). This CDR3 is built from 16 residues. V lost 1 base to trimming and J lost 0 bases, with 11 bases between them. The CDR3 sequence: CASSLDGGSSTDTQYF. The CDR3 DNA reads as TGTGCCAGCAGCTTAGATGGCGGGTCTAGCACAGATACGCAGTATTTT.

This chain uses TRBV6-4 with TRBJ2-2; D is perhaps TRBD1 or TRBD2 (5 bases each). The CDR3 length is 16 residues. Trimming took 6 bases from V and 3 from J, leaving 17 bases between them. In germline, CDR1 is MRHNA, CDR2 SNTAGT. As DNA, the CDR3 is TGTGCCAGCAGCCAAACCCTGGGGGAACACACCGGGGAGCTGTTTTTT. Translating it yields CASSQTLGEHTGELFF.

The chain carries TRBV10-3 and TRBJ1-2; D not certain. Germline CDR1 reads ENHRY; CDR2 reads SYGVKD. The CDR3 runs to 13 residues. V was clipped by 2 bases and J by 4 bases, with 8 bases between them. This CDR3 reads CAISEGVAYGYTF. The CDR3 DNA reads as TGTGCCATCAGTGAGGGGGTTGCCTATGGCTACACCTTC.

In this sample, this clone turned up a few times. The gene calls are TRBV18 and TRBJ2-1; TRBD2 matches 11 bases. Germline V gives CDR1 KGHSH, CDR2 LQKENI. The CDR3 loop spans 17 amino acids. J was trimmed by 3 bases and V by 4 bases; bases with no gene match: 8. The CDR3 is CASSRPGLAEHYNEQFF. CDR3 coding DNA: TGTGCCAGCTCACGCCCGGGACTAGCGGAACACTACAATGAGCAGTTCTTC.

As to this clone: The sample has other DNA sequences that encode this CDR3 too. The rearrangement uses TRBV25-1 and TRBJ2-1; TRBD2 matches at 8 bases. CDR1 is MGHDK, CDR2 SYGVNS, per germline. The CDR3 has 13 amino acids. V dropped 6 bases and J dropped 4; count of bases not matched to a gene: 2. The CDR3 sequence: CASRAGGYNEQFF. The CDR3 bases are TGTGCCAGCAGGGCGGGGGGTTACAATGAGCAGTTCTTC.

The J gene is TRBJ1-2, the V gene TRBV28; D unresolved. V lost 8 bases and J 4 bases, leaving 14 bases between the germline ends. The CDR3 is 13 amino acids. CDR1 and CDR2 (germline): MDHEN, SYDVKM. The CDR3 here is CASRRTEGYGYTF. CDR3 sequence (DNA): TGTGCCAGCCGTAGAACGGAGGGCTATGGCTACACCTTC.

The J gene is TRBJ2-1, the V gene TRBV7-9, with TRBD2 matching 7 bases. Unmatched junction bases numbered 7, after V lost 5 bases and J lost 9 bases. The CDR3 sequence is 13 residues long. CDR1 and CDR2 from the germline V gene are SEHNR and FQNEAQ (reference sequence). Here the CDR3 DNA reads TGTGCCAGCAGCCAGGCCGGCGGGAGTGAGCAGTTCTTC. Its translation is CASSQAGGSEQFF.

There are a few counts of this clone. CDR3 nucleotide sequence: TGCAGCGCCGAGGGGGACAGGGCCCGGGGCACCGGGGAGCTGTTTTTT. Translating gives CSAEGDRARGTGELFF. The chain combines TRBV29-1 with TRBJ2-2, with 9 bases aligning to TRBD1. This CDR3 comprises 16 residues. The V and J ends lost 7 bases and 4 bases, in that order; junction bases with no gene match: 13. The V gene's germline CDR1 is SQVTM and CDR2 ANQGSEA.

There are a few counts of this clone. The chain uses TRBV6-6 and TRBJ2-1; D is unclear. The CDR3 extends over 13 amino acids. Trimming took 2 bases from V and 5 from J, leaving 7 bases between them. Per the germline V gene, CDR1 is MNHNY and CDR2 is SVGAGI (reference sequence). This CDR3 reads CASSYGSNNEQFF. DNA for the CDR3: TGTGCCAGCAGTTACGGGTCAAACAATGAGCAGTTCTTC.